The 25 T cell receptor beta chains in this list originate from one sample, sequenced in a study of T cell changes during pregnancy in multiple sclerosis. The method was immunoSEQ multiplex PCR; TCRdb's version includes in-frame clones alone and lacks a portion of them. The sample yields about 73,000 clones, 85% to 95% seen once. The source material was peripheral blood, sampled in the third trimester of pregnancy. These receptors all come from a female donor in good health, enrolled as a control in a pregnancy study.

The chain couples TRBV7-9 to TRBJ2-2; maybe TRBD1 (6 bases). CDR1 and CDR2 from the germline V gene are SEHNR and FQNEAQ (reference sequence). The length of the CDR3 is 15 residues. The germline V and J ends were trimmed by 5 bases and 0 bases, with 10 bases remaining between them. The CDR3 here is CASSETGSNTGELFF. In nucleotides, the CDR3 is TGTGCCAGCAGCGAAACAGGGTCGAACACCGGGGAGCTGTTTTTT.

The chain combines TRBV5-6 with TRBJ1-2; 9 bases fit TRBD1. Germline trimming cut 5 bases from V and 4 bases from J; bases unmatched to any gene: 6. CDR3 length: 14 residues. Germline CDR1 is SGHDT and CDR2 is YYEEEE. CDR3 loop: CASRHGTGTYGYTF. The CDR3 coding sequence is TGTGCCAGCAGACACGGGACAGGGACCTATGGCTACACCTTC.

This clone was detected only once. The chain uses TRBV9 and TRBJ2-2; 9 bases align to TRBD2. Germline trimming cut 0 bases from V and 6 bases from J; bases unmatched to any gene: 6. CDR3 length: 16 amino acids. CDR1 is SGDLS, CDR2 YYNGEE, per germline. Written as DNA, the CDR3 is TGTGCCAGCAGCGTAGGGAGCGGGGGGACACCCGGGGAGCTGTTTTTT. Translation gives CASSVGSGGTPGELFF.

J is TRBJ1-1 and V is TRBV27; possibly TRBD1 for D (5 bases). The germline gives CDR1 MNHEY, CDR2 SMNVEV (reference sequence). Trimming left V 6 bases short and J 5 bases short, with 7 bases between. This CDR3 is 11 amino acids long. For the CDR3, the DNA is TGTGCCAGCAGGCGGGGGACTGAAGCTTTCTTT. Translated, it gives CASRRGTEAFF.

This clone was seen just once. The chain carries TRBV11-2 and TRBJ2-3; D ambiguous. The CDR3 is 19 amino acids. Germline-derived CDR1 and CDR2 are SGHAT and FQNNGV. Between the trimmed V and J ends, which lost 2 bases and 2 bases, there was a span of 23 bases. CDR3 sequence: CASSLIASSLSSPTDTQYF. The CDR3 region has the DNA TGTGCCAGCAGCTTAATAGCATCCAGTCTTTCTTCACCCACAGATACGCAGTATTTT. The full variable domain, with the rest looked up from reference TRBV11-2 and TRBJ2-3, is EAGVAQSPRYKIIEKRQSVAFWCNPISGHATLYWYQQILGQGPKLLIQFQNNGVVDDSQLPKDRFSAERLKGVDSTLKIQPAKLEDSAVYLCASSLIASSLSSPTDTQYFGPGTRLTVL.

The V call is TRBV6-5, the J call TRBJ1-2; no reliable D call. V was trimmed by 5 bases and J by 7 bases, leaving 14 bases between them. This CDR3 region has 13 residues. Germline-derived CDR1 and CDR2 are MNHEY and SVGAGI. The CDR3 region has the DNA TGTGCCAGCAGTCACCCCACCGGGTTTGGCTACACCTTC. Protein product: CASSHPTGFGYTF.

The chain joins TRBV29-1 to TRBJ1-1, with D perhaps TRBD1 (5 bases). Germline V gene lookup returns CDR1 SQVTM and CDR2 ANQGSEA. This CDR3 region has 12 residues. Between the trimmed V and J ends, which lost 5 bases and 5 bases, there was a span of 12 bases. The CDR3 is CSVQVSGTEAFF. Here the CDR3 DNA reads TGCAGCGTTCAAGTCTCAGGGACTGAAGCTTTCTTT.

This chain uses TRBV18 with TRBJ1-5, with unresolved D. This CDR3 comprises 13 residues. The germline CDR1 and CDR2 sequences are KGHSH and LQKENI. V was cut by 6 bases and J by 4 bases, with 10 bases left in between. CDR3 sequence: CASSQSGNQPQHF. The DNA of the CDR3 is TGTGCCAGCTCTCAATCGGGGAATCAGCCCCAGCATTTT.

The CDR3 reads CASSTGVARETQYF. CDR3 nucleotide sequence: TGTGCCAGCAGCACGGGAGTAGCCCGGGAGACCCAGTACTTC. The V and J genes are TRBV11-2 and TRBJ2-5, with D perhaps matching TRBD2 (6 bases). The V gene lost 5 bases and the J gene lost 5 bases, with 15 bases spanning the gap. CDR3 length equals 14 residues. The germline CDR1 and CDR2 sequences are SGHAT and FQNNGV.

This clone was recorded only once. This sequence joins TRBV28 and TRBJ2-3; 13 bases align to TRBD2. This CDR3 has 16 amino acids. Germline V gene sequence: CDR1 MDHEN, CDR2 SYDVKM. V gave up 7 bases and J gave up 3 bases; unmatched junction bases: 7. Written as DNA, the CDR3 is TGTGCCAGCACCCCGGGACTAGCGGGAAGGACAGATACGCAGTATTTT. Translated, it gives CASTPGLAGRTDTQYF.

This chain links TRBV5-4 with TRBJ2-2, with unresolved D. This CDR3 has 12 residues. The ends were cut back, 2 bases at V and 3 bases at J, with 2 bases in the middle. Germline V CDR1 and CDR2: SGHNT, YYREEE (reference sequence). The CDR3 DNA reads TGTGCCAGCAGCTTCGACACCGGGGAGCTGTTTTTT. Its protein is CASSFDTGELFF.

This CDR3 reads CASSSQGLNTGELFF. In nucleotides, the CDR3 is TGTGCCAGTAGCTCACAGGGGCTGAACACCGGGGAGCTGTTTTTT. V is TRBV19 and J is TRBJ2-2; 7 nucleotides match TRBD1. The V gene end was trimmed by 6 bases and the J gene end by 1 base; junction bases not matched to a gene: 5. This CDR3 comprises 15 residues. In germline, CDR1 is LNHDA, CDR2 SQIVND (reference sequence).

This rearrangement joins TRBV7-8 to TRBJ2-7, with TRBD1 identical over 9 bases. J lost 2 bases, V lost 1 base, and 12 bases had no gene match. Germline-derived CDR1 and CDR2 are SGHVS and FQNEAQ. The CDR3 consists of 18 residues. DNA for the CDR3: TGTGCCAGCAGCTTAGTCGGGACAGGGAACGACTTGACCTACGAGCAGTACTTC. Translation gives CASSLVGTGNDLTYEQYF.

The rearrangement uses TRBV28 and TRBJ2-2; TRBD1 might be the D (6 bases). V lost 11 bases and J 6 bases, leaving 13 bases between the germline ends. Germline loops: CDR1 MDHEN, CDR2 SYDVKM. The CDR3 spans 12 residues. The CDR3 protein is CAYEGGPGELFF. The DNA of the CDR3 is TGTGCCTATGAAGGGGGACCCGGGGAGCTGTTTTTT.

The J gene is TRBJ2-7, the V gene TRBV6-6, with 11 bases fitting TRBD2. In germline, CDR1 is MNHNY, CDR2 SVGAGI (reference sequence). The CDR3 has 16 residues. Trimming cost V 6 bases and J 7 bases; bases outside gene matches: 14. The CDR3 is CASREYSSGRLGEQYF. CDR3 nucleotide sequence: TGTGCCAGCAGAGAGTACTCTAGCGGGAGGCTCGGAGAGCAGTACTTC.

The chain employs TRBV2 and TRBJ1-1, with unresolved D. The CDR3 extends over 15 amino acids. The V and J ends lost 6 bases and 0 bases respectively, with 14 bases between them. CDR1 and CDR2 (germline): SNHLY, FYNNEI. CDR3 DNA: TGTGCCAGCAGACCTTACGAGGGAATGAACACTGAAGCTTTCTTT. Amino acids: CASRPYEGMNTEAFF.

This chain joins TRBV9 and TRBJ2-7; D ambiguous. The V end was cut by 7 bases, the J end by 1 base, with 12 bases between. This CDR3 comprises 13 residues. CDR1 is SGDLS and CDR2 is YYNGEE in the germline V gene. The CDR3 nucleotides read TGTGCCAGCGGCCAGAATCCTTCCTACGAGCAGTACTTC. Translation: CASGQNPSYEQYF.

This chain uses TRBV25-1 with TRBJ1-5, with TRBD1 matching 7 bases. V trimming: 2 bases; J trimming: 6 bases; junction bases outside the gene matches: 1. The germline CDR1 and CDR2 sequences are MGHDK and SYGVNS. The CDR3 is made up of 13 amino acids. The DNA for the CDR3 is TGTGCCAGCAGTGAAACAGGGGTTCAGCCCCAGCATTTT. Translation gives CASSETGVQPQHF.

The chain recombines TRBV14 with TRBJ1-6, with no clear D. This CDR3 is 15 amino acids long. The germline V gene has CDR1 SGHDN and CDR2 FVKESK. V was pared by 1 base and J by 7 bases, with 11 bases between. This CDR3 is CASSQVPATNSPLHF. In DNA, the CDR3 is TGTGCCAGCAGCCAAGTTCCAGCGACGAATTCACCCCTCCACTTT.

This chain uses TRBV28 with TRBJ2-1, with TRBD2 matching over 8 bases. V shed 6 bases and J 7 bases; nucleotides not matched to a gene: 14. This CDR3 has 16 residues. Germline-derived CDR1 and CDR2 are MDHEN and SYDVKM. In nucleotides, the CDR3 is TGTGCCAGCAGACCGTTCGCGGGGGGCTCCTTTAATGAGCAGTTCTTC. This translates into CASRPFAGGSFNEQFF.

The chain joins TRBV13 to TRBJ1-2; 7 bases are shared with TRBD1. The CDR3 extends over 16 amino acids. The V gene's germline CDR1 is PRHDT and CDR2 FYEKMQ (reference sequence). With 3 bases clipped from V and 7 bases from J, the junction kept 14 bases outside the gene matches. The CDR3 here is CASSFSRQGSGFGYTF. In DNA form, the CDR3 reads TGTGCCAGCAGCTTCTCCCGACAGGGCTCTGGGTTTGGCTACACCTTC.

This clone was seen a few times. V usage is TRBV5-6 and J usage is TRBJ2-2; 10 bases map to TRBD2. The CDR3 is made up of 17 amino acids. Trimming cost V 4 bases and J 3 bases; bases outside gene matches: 9. The V gene's germline CDR1 is SGHDT and CDR2 YYEEEE. CDR3 loop: CASSPLRTSGDTGELFF. CDR3 nucleotides: TGTGCCAGCAGCCCCCTTAGAACTAGCGGGGACACCGGGGAGCTGTTTTTT.

This chain uses TRBV5-6 with TRBJ1-4, with TRBD1 as a possible D gene (6 bases). The CDR3 loop spans 14 amino acids. Deletions cut 7 bases from V and 4 bases from J, with 14 bases between. Per germline, CDR1 SGHDT and CDR2 YYEEEE. Written as DNA, the CDR3 is TGTGCCAGCGGACGGGACACCAATAATGAAAAACTGTTTTTT. Amino acids: CASGRDTNNEKLFF.

The V gene is TRBV19, the J gene TRBJ1-2; 10 bases agree with TRBD1. The CDR3 loop spans 13 amino acids. Trimming cost V 4 bases and J 6 bases; bases outside gene matches: 2. CDR1 and CDR2 from the germline V gene are LNHDA and SQIVND (reference sequence). CDR3 region: CASSTGQGNGYTF. In DNA, the CDR3 is TGTGCCAGTAGTACGGGACAGGGGAATGGCTACACCTTC. Filled out from reference TRBV19 and TRBJ1-2, the complete variable domain reads DGGITQSPKYLFRKEGQNVTLSCEQNLNHDAMYWYRQDPGQGLRLIYYSQIVNDFQKGDIAEGYSVSREKKESFPLTVTSAQKNPTAFYLCASSTGQGNGYTFGSGTRLTVV.

This clone was seen only once. V usage is TRBV28 and J usage is TRBJ2-5, with a weak D call TRBD2 (7 bases). Trimming cost V 4 bases and J 4 bases, with 19 bases left between them. Germline CDR1 and CDR2: MDHEN and SYDVKM. The CDR3 sequence is 16 residues long. This CDR3 is CASSSVGGGPRETQYF. DNA for the CDR3: TGTGCCAGCAGTTCCGTAGGGGGAGGGCCGCGAGAGACCCAGTACTTC.